This is a list of T cell receptor beta chains from one sample in a study of molecular identifiers for immune sequencing clone quantification. TCRdb reprocessed the PCR reads via MiXCR and lists one record per CDR3 protein. In the table there are about 98,000 distinct CDR3 sequences, 30% to 35% of which are singletons. Sequencing input: naive CD8+ T cells from blood, with Jurkat cell RNA spiked in. These TCRs come from a human donor in good health. Some libraries in this study had Jurkat cell RNA spiked in. CDR3s include the opening cysteine and the closing phenylalanine or tryptophan. D genes are given only for firm matches. A clone size is listed for some rows: how often the clone was seen (once, few, many), or a class if it is expanded.

d_gene | j_gene | v_gene | abundance | CDR3nt | CDR3aa
NA | TRBJ1-5 | TRBV20-1 | NA | TGCAGTGCTAGAGAACAGATGGGTCAGCCCCAGCTTTTT | CSAREQMGQPQLF
NA | TRBJ2-5 | TRBV12-3/TRBV12-4 | few | TGTGCCAGCAGTTCCCCCCCCCAGGGGCTGGGTATGGAGACCCAGTACTTC | CASSSPPQGLGMETQYF
TRBD2 | TRBJ2-1 | TRBV6-5 | few | TGTGCCAGCAGCCAACTAGCGGGGGGGCGGCAGTTCTTC | CASSQLAGGRQFF
TRBD1 | TRBJ1-1 | TRBV19 | NA | TGTGCCAGTAGTGGGGACAGGTGGATCACTGAAGCTTTCTTT | CASSGDRWITEAFF
TRBD1 | TRBJ1-1 | TRBV7-9 | NA | TGTGCCAGCAGCGTGCAACAGGGGGTGAACACTGAAGCTATCTTT | CASSVQQGVNTEAIF
NA | TRBJ2-5 | TRBV20-1 | NA | TGCAGTGCTAAGCGGGCCCAGGAGGAGACCCAGTACTTC | CSAKRAQEETQYF
TRBD1 | TRBJ2-1 | TRBV23-1 | NA | TGCGCCAGCAGATACCGGGACAGGGGCCCGGCGGGAGTGGTGAATGAGCAGTTCTTC | CASRYRDRGPAGVVNEQFF
NA | TRBJ1-1 | TRBV20-1 | few | TGCAGTGCTAGAGATGTGCGGCAGATGGACACTGAAGCTTTCTTT | CSARDVRQMDTEAFF
NA | TRBJ1-4 | TRBV7-6 | few | TGTGCCAGCAGCCCCCAGTTGGGGGCTGTTGAAAAACTGTTTTTT | CASSPQLGAVEKLFF
NA | TRBJ1-1 | TRBV9 | NA | TGTGCCAGCAGCGTTGGGGCGGGGGCTGAAGCTTTCTTT | CASSVGAGAEAFF
NA | TRBJ2-3 | TRBV28 | many | TGTGCCAGCAGTCGCACAGATACGCAGTATTTT | CASSRTDTQYF
NA | TRBJ2-7 | TRBV7-6 | NA | TGTGCCAGCAGCCCCTTTCGAGGAGCCTACGAGCAGTACTTC | CASSPFRGAYEQYF
TRBD1 | TRBJ1-2 | TRBV14 | many | TGTGCCAGCAGTCCAGGGACAGTCTATGGCTACACCTTC | CASSPGTVYGYTF
NA | TRBJ2-6 | TRBV2 | many | TGTGCCAGCAGCCCCGGGGGGGCCAACGTCCTGACTTTC | CASSPGGANVLTF
NA | TRBJ1-5 | TRBV6-2/TRBV6-3 | NA | TGTGCCAGCGAGAGGGTTTATAGCAATCAGCCCCAGCATTTT | CASERVYSNQPQHF
NA | TRBJ1-5 | TRBV19 | few | TGTGCCAGTACCGAGACAGGCAATCAGCCCCAGCATTTT | CASTETGNQPQHF
NA | TRBJ2-7 | TRBV2 | NA | TGTGCCAGCAGTAGGGCTCGGGACACCCCTACCTACGAGCAGTACTTC | CASSRARDTPTYEQYF
NA | TRBJ2-1 | TRBV19 | few | TGTGCCAGCGTAGGGGGTAGCGGGCGGTACTACAATGAGCAGTTCTTC | CASVGGSGRYYNEQFF
NA | TRBJ2-1 | TRBV28 | many | TGTGCCAGCAGTTTTTCCAGATCCCACAATGAGCAGTTCTTC | CASSFSRSHNEQFF
NA | TRBJ2-2 | TRBV20-1 | many | TGCAGTGCTAGCCCCCCCGGACCGACCGCCGGGGAGCTGTTTTTT | CSASPPGPTAGELFF
TRBD2 | TRBJ2-7 | TRBV4-3 | NA | TGCGCCAGCAGCCTGGGGACTAGCGGGAACGAGCAGTACTTC | CASSLGTSGNEQYF
NA | TRBJ2-7 | TRBV4-3 | few | TGCGCCAGCAGCCAAGAAAAAGTGGGCACCTTCTACGAGCAGTACTTC | CASSQEKVGTFYEQYF